A few counts support the clone carrying this T cell receptor beta chain. As yet, its antigen is unknown. This sample stems from a study of CD8 T cells in ankylosing spondylitis. Library preparation for TCR beta used quantitative 5'-RACE with molecular barcodes. MiXCR was run by TCRdb on the 5' RACE reads, yielding one entry per CDR3 protein. The data contain over 100,000 distinct CDR3 sequences, 9.5% to 12% of them seen just once; the ten biggest clones take up 4.1%. Regarding the study as a whole: There was reportedly significant enrichment of clones that were disease-linked in matched ankylosing spondylitis synovial fluid. Reports of some motif variants in reactive arthritis synovial fluid and blood predate this one.

V lost 4 bases and J 0 bases, leaving 16 bases between the germline ends. This CDR3 contains 16 residues. The germline gives CDR1 SQVTM, CDR2 ANQGSEA. Sequenced material: blood, either unsorted or a sorted T cell fraction (not recorded which). This TCR was recovered from a female donor with ankylosing spondylitis or in good health (not recorded which). The rearrangement uses TRBV29-1 and TRBJ1-3; tentative D call: TRBD1 (5 bases). The CDR3 DNA follows: TGCAGCGTTGGGCCTTTCGGGGCTAGCTCTGGAAACACCATATATTTT. This gives the protein CSVGPFGASSGNTIYF.